In its sample, the clone carrying this T cell receptor beta chain was seen a few times. Its matching antigen is unknown. The record originates from a study of neoadjuvant anti-PD-1 for oral cavity cancer. Findings of the study overall: Higher pretreatment blood Treg/Th17 ratios correlated with higher pretreatment blood and lower post-treatment tumor TCRbeta clonality.

Libraries were prepared by immunoSEQ multiplex PCR; TCRdb keeps only in-frame clonotypes and omits some of them. The sample lists roughly 67,000 clones; about 86% were seen once. This TCR came from a person aged 35 to 85 with oral cavity squamous cell carcinoma. The material sequenced was PBMCs, taken before nivolumab (anti-PD-1) treatment.

The CDR3 region has the DNA TGTGCCAGCAGAGAAAGGTCTGGAAACACCATATATTTT. Encoded protein: CASRERSGNTIYF. V and J are TRBV2 and TRBJ1-3, with no clear D. The CDR3 contains 13 residues. Per germline, CDR1 SNHLY and CDR2 FYNNEI. Trimming removed 6 bases at V and 1 base at J, with 7 bases between.